What follows are 11 T cell receptor beta chains derived from one specimen sequenced in a study of response to subunit inactivated influenza vaccine. Using its own MiXCR run on the RT-PCR reads, TCRdb lists one record per CDR3 protein. Of some 520,000 distinct CDR3 sequences listed, about 17% are singletons. This sample comprised CD4+ T cells sorted from PBMCs, obtained about 24 months after vaccination. These receptors all come from a man aged 50 to 75 who received an inactivated influenza vaccine.

This clonotype was seen a few times. V gene TRBV6-1 combines with J gene TRBJ2-5; 7 bases align to TRBD1. CDR1 and CDR2 (germline): MNHNS, SASEGT. CDR3 length equals 14 residues. Trimming cost V 4 bases and J 2 bases; bases outside gene matches: 4. The CDR3 DNA is TGTGCCAGCAGTGCCGGACAGGCTCAAGAGACCCAGTACTTC. It specifies CASSAGQAQETQYF.

This clonotype has a count of ten or more. The rearrangement links TRBV18 to TRBJ2-6; D is ambiguous. This CDR3 comprises 12 residues. Trimming left V 3 bases short and J 5 bases short, with 2 bases between. Germline CDR1 is KGHSH and CDR2 is LQKENI. The CDR3, as DNA: TGTGCCAGCTCACCTAGGGCCAACGTCCTGACTTTC. Protein sequence: CASSPRANVLTF.

The gene calls are TRBV20-1 and TRBJ2-7; D is possibly TRBD2 (5 bases). The CDR3 runs 14 residues. From germline, CDR1 is DFQATT and CDR2 SNEGSKA (reference sequence). V lost 6 bases and J lost 3, with 18 bases in between. In nucleotides, the CDR3 is TGCAGTGCCCGGATGAGGATTGAGGGCTACGAGCAGTACTTC. Encoded protein: CSARMRIEGYEQYF.

The J gene is TRBJ2-7, the V gene TRBV20-1; the match to TRBD2 covers 11 bases. The CDR3 totals 14 residues. Per the germline V gene, CDR1 is DFQATT and CDR2 is SNEGSKA (reference sequence). With 5 bases clipped from V and 3 bases from J, the junction kept 6 bases outside the gene matches. Written as DNA, the CDR3 is TGCAGTGCTCCCGGGACTAGCGGACGCTACGAGCAGTACTTC. This encodes CSAPGTSGRYEQYF.

This chain links TRBV4-1 with TRBJ2-6; 9 bases are a match to TRBD1. Per germline, CDR1 MGHRA and CDR2 YSYEKL. With 4 bases clipped from V and 4 bases from J, the junction kept 11 bases outside the gene matches. The CDR3 consists of 18 residues. The CDR3 bases are TGCGCCAGCAGCCGCCAGATGGACAGGGGTGCCGGGGCCAACGTCCTGACTTTC. It encodes CASSRQMDRGAGANVLTF.

The chain is built from TRBV12-3 or TRBV12-4 and TRBJ2-7, with D tentatively TRBD1 (6 bases). V was pared by 1 base and J by 3 bases, with 10 bases between. The CDR3 extends over 14 amino acids. For the CDR3, the DNA is TGTGCCAGCAGTTTAGGGGGGACATTCTACGAGCAGTACTTC. Protein sequence: CASSLGGTFYEQYF.

A few counts support this clonotype. The chain joins TRBV9 to TRBJ1-2; 10 positions agree with TRBD1. With 3 bases clipped from V and 8 bases from J, the junction kept 10 bases outside the gene matches. Germline V gives CDR1 SGDLS, CDR2 YYNGEE. CDR3 length equals 15 residues. This CDR3 is CASSGQGARMGGYTF. For the CDR3, the DNA is TGTGCCAGCAGCGGACAGGGGGCGAGGATGGGCGGCTACACCTTC.

This clonotype was counted a few times. The chain recombines TRBV4-3 with TRBJ2-7; unclear D gene. Germline V gene data show CDR1 as LGHNA and CDR2 as YSLEER. CDR3 length: 13 amino acids. The ends were cut back, 1 base at V and 3 bases at J, with 7 bases in the middle. CDR3 coding DNA: TGCGCCAGCAGCCAAGTCCCCGGCTACGAGCAGTACTTC. The encoded protein is CASSQVPGYEQYF.

The V and J genes are TRBV28 and TRBJ1-3; 8 bases align to TRBD1. The germline CDR1 and CDR2 sequences are MDHEN and SYDVKM. V trimming: 5 bases; J trimming: 2 bases; junction bases outside the gene matches: 5. The CDR3 length is 15 residues. The CDR3 here is CASSPGGLTGNTIYF. As DNA, the CDR3 is TGTGCCAGCAGTCCAGGGGGCCTAACTGGAAACACCATATATTTT.

The chain joins TRBV6-2 or TRBV6-3 to TRBJ2-3; D is tentatively TRBD1 or TRBD2 (5 bases each). This CDR3 has 16 residues. Per the germline V gene, CDR1 is MNHEY and CDR2 is SVGEGT. Trimming cost V 2 bases and J 4 bases, with 16 bases left between them. CDR3 residues: CASSYAMLRGADTQYF. The CDR3 nucleotides are TGTGCCAGCAGTTACGCCATGCTGAGGGGTGCAGATACGCAGTATTTT.

This clonotype was seen a handful of times. The rearrangement links TRBV29-1 to TRBJ2-3; unclear D gene. This CDR3 is 13 amino acids long. Germline V lookup: CDR1 SQVTM, CDR2 ANQGSEA. V was cut by 4 bases and J by 5 bases, with 13 bases left in between. The CDR3 loop is CSVVGRTQDTQYF. The DNA for the CDR3 is TGCAGCGTTGTAGGCAGAACCCAAGATACGCAGTATTTT.